The sequence of this T cell receptor (beta chain) was determined in a study of T cell responses to AZD1222 COVID-19 vaccine. Comment on this clone: Antigen: not known.

Broader study findings: Baseline seropositives among AZD1222 recipients totaled only 6 or 7. The donor cohort was predominantly white British with a female majority, and clonal diversity may have been underestimated. Receipt of two AZD1222 doses was followed by a rise in Spike-specific TCR breadth and depth. After the peak T cell response, and only then, were repertoires sampled.

The repertoire was sequenced with immunoSEQ multiplex PCR; TCRdb's copy has only in-frame clones and lacks some. Of some 200,000 clones listed, approximately 89% are singletons. This specimen consisted of peripheral blood, obtained 28 days after the second AZD1222 dose. This sequence originates from an adult who received the AZD1222 COVID-19 vaccine.

The CDR3 nucleotides read TGCGCCAGCAGCCATCCGATTAGGGGATCAGCTGTGAACACTGAAGCTTTCTTT. Amino acids: CASSHPIRGSAVNTEAFF. The chain combines TRBV4-1 with TRBJ1-1; D might be TRBD1 (5 bases). The CDR3 length is 18 residues. Germline V gives CDR1 MGHRA, CDR2 YSYEKL. V was pared by 3 bases and J by 0 bases, with 20 bases between.